The next 25 T cell receptor beta chains were all read from a single sample in a study of blood T cell repertoires in COVID-19. Generated by immunoSEQ multiplex PCR, the TCRdb table keeps only in-frame clones and is missing some. The repertoire holds 100,000 to 150,000 clones, with approximately 83% as singletons. Sequenced sample: peripheral blood. The receptor source for this set is a man aged 55 to 70 with acute or convalescent COVID-19.

The V call is TRBV27, the J call TRBJ2-5; no definite D call. CDR3 length: 13 amino acids. V lost 3 bases to trimming and J lost 5 bases, with 10 bases between them. The germline V gene has CDR1 MNHEY and CDR2 SMNVEV (reference sequence). CDR3 in DNA: TGTGCCAGCAGTTTCGGTATCAGGGAGACCCAGTACTTC. As protein: CASSFGIRETQYF.

The J gene is TRBJ1-1, the V gene TRBV7-9, with D possibly matching TRBD1 (5 bases). The CDR3 has 15 amino acids. CDR1 SEHNR and CDR2 FQNEAQ come from the germline V gene (reference sequence). Trimming left V 6 bases short and J 4 bases short, with 18 bases between. The CDR3 here is CASSYGEAGGTEAFF. DNA for the CDR3: TGTGCCAGCAGTTATGGGGAAGCGGGGGGCACTGAAGCTTTCTTT.

The rearrangement links TRBV29-1 to TRBJ1-1; 8 positions agree with TRBD1. The germline gives CDR1 SQVTM, CDR2 ANQGSEA. Trimming cost V 5 bases and J 4 bases; bases outside gene matches: 9. This CDR3 spans 14 amino acids. The CDR3 region has the DNA TGCAGCGTTCTACGGGAAGGACAGGGCACTGAAGCTTTCTTT. Translation: CSVLREGQGTEAFF.

This clone was picked up a small number of times. The J gene is TRBJ1-2, the V gene TRBV19; 11 nucleotides align to TRBD1. Germline CDR1 reads LNHDA; CDR2 reads SQIVND (reference sequence). The CDR3 spans 13 residues. The J segment lost 7 bases and the V segment lost 4 bases, leaving 2 bases of the junction unmatched. The CDR3 sequence: CASSKDRGPGYTF. CDR3 nucleotides: TGTGCCAGTAGTAAGGACAGGGGGCCTGGCTACACCTTC. The whole variable domain, filled in from reference TRBV19 and TRBJ1-2, reads DGGITQSPKYLFRKEGQNVTLSCEQNLNHDAMYWYRQDPGQGLRLIYYSQIVNDFQKGDIAEGYSVSREKKESFPLTVTSAQKNPTAFYLCASSKDRGPGYTFGSGTRLTVV.

The gene calls are TRBV7-3 and TRBJ2-1; the match to TRBD1 covers 9 bases. This CDR3 is 15 amino acids long. Per germline, CDR1 SGHTA and CDR2 FQGTGA. Trimming took 4 bases from V and 4 from J; bases not matched to a gene: 5. CDR3 coding DNA: TGTGCCAGCAGCTCCGCCGGGACAGGGTACAATGAGCAGTTCTTC. As protein: CASSSAGTGYNEQFF. Filled out from reference TRBV7-3 and TRBJ2-1, the complete variable domain reads GAGVSQTPSNKVTEKGKYVELRCDPISGHTALYWYRQSLGQGPEFLIYFQGTGAADDSGLPNDRFFAVRPEGSVSTLKIQRTERGDSAVYLCASSSAGTGYNEQFFGPGTRLTVL.

The chain links TRBV6-1 to TRBJ2-6; 11 nucleotides match TRBD1. Trimming cost V 0 bases and J 5 bases; bases outside gene matches: 9. This CDR3 comprises 19 residues. The germline gives CDR1 MNHNS, CDR2 SASEGT. CDR3 DNA sequence: TGTGCCAGCAGTGAAGCGGGGAGGACAGGGGGCCTCTGGGCCAACGTCCTGACTTTC. Protein sequence: CASSEAGRTGGLWANVLTF.

This clone was seen once. This chain links TRBV24-1 with TRBJ2-1; TRBD2 matches 10 bases. The V segment lost 2 bases and the J segment 1 base; nucleotides outside the gene matches: 4. Germline V gene data show CDR1 as KGHDR and CDR2 as SFDVKD. This CDR3 has 17 amino acids. CDR3 nucleotides: TGTGCCACCAGTGATTGGGGTAGCGGGAGGTCCTACAATGAGCAGTTCTTC. This translates into CATSDWGSGRSYNEQFF.

V is TRBV28 and J is TRBJ1-2, with 8 nucleotides matching TRBD1. The CDR3 loop spans 17 amino acids. After removal of 6 bases from V and 0 bases from J, the junction contained 12 bases not matched to a gene. CDR1 and CDR2 (germline): MDHEN, SYDVKM. Here the CDR3 DNA reads TGTGCCAGCAGAGGGCACAGGGGGGATTCCGCTAACTATGGCTACACCTTC. This encodes CASRGHRGDSANYGYTF.

This rearrangement joins TRBV29-1 to TRBJ1-2; 7 bases are a match to TRBD1. The germline gives CDR1 SQVTM, CDR2 ANQGSEA. V lost 7 bases and J lost 7; bases outside the gene matches: 12. CDR3 length: 13 amino acids. The DNA of the CDR3 is TGCAGCGGAATACAGGGGTCGATGGGTGGCTACACCTTC. It translates to CSGIQGSMGGYTF.

The chain employs TRBV28 and TRBJ1-2; 9 bases align to TRBD1. Germline loops: CDR1 MDHEN, CDR2 SYDVKM. The CDR3 extends over 16 amino acids. V was pared by 1 base and J by 5 bases, with 8 bases of the junction left unmatched. The CDR3 reads CASSLYPPGQGYGYTF. DNA of the CDR3: TGTGCCAGCAGTTTATACCCCCCCGGACAGGGGTATGGCTACACCTTC.

The chain employs TRBV11-2 and TRBJ2-5, with 7 bases matching TRBD2. Trimming at V came to 1 base and at J to 5 bases, leaving 13 bases not matched to a gene. Looked up from germline, CDR1 is SGHAT and CDR2 is FQNNGV. The CDR3 runs to 17 residues. CDR3 residues: CASSLAGGGRAGETQYF. DNA of the CDR3: TGTGCCAGCAGCTTAGCCGGAGGTGGGAGGGCTGGGGAGACCCAGTACTTC.

V and J are TRBV9 and TRBJ2-2, with D possibly being TRBD2 (6 bases). Germline V gene data show CDR1 as SGDLS and CDR2 as YYNGEE. The V gene lost 0 bases and the J gene lost 1 base, with 10 bases spanning the gap. The CDR3 length is 16 residues. CDR3: CASSVGGTLNTGELFF. CDR3 DNA sequence: TGTGCCAGCAGCGTAGGAGGGACTTTGAACACCGGGGAGCTGTTTTTT. Using reference TRBV9 and TRBJ2-2 for the parts outside the CDR3, the full variable domain is DSGVTQTPKHLITATGQRVTLRCSPRSGDLSVYWYQQSLDQGLQFLIQYYNGEERAKGNILERFSAQQFPDLHSELNLSSLELGDSALYFCASSVGGTLNTGELFFGEGSRLTVL.

The chain couples TRBV28 to TRBJ1-5; D remains ambiguous. CDR1 is MDHEN and CDR2 is SYDVKM in the germline V gene. The CDR3 contains 15 residues. Trimming took off 5 bases at V and 3 bases at J, with 14 bases between the two ends. CDR3 DNA sequence: TGTGCCAGCAGTCTCCCTCCGGGGAACAATCAGCCCCAGCATTTT. Protein product: CASSLPPGNNQPQHF.

The gene calls are TRBV7-9 and TRBJ1-1; D call uncertain. Trimming removed 6 bases at V and 4 bases at J, with 9 bases between. The CDR3 loop spans 12 amino acids. Germline V CDR1 and CDR2: SEHNR, FQNEAQ (reference sequence). The CDR3 protein is CASRYGGTEAFF. The CDR3 DNA reads as TGTGCCAGCAGATACGGAGGCACTGAAGCTTTCTTT.

This chain connects TRBV5-6 to TRBJ1-6; no clear D. The V end was cut by 0 bases, the J end by 0 bases, with 13 bases between. CDR3 length equals 18 residues. Germline V gives CDR1 SGHDT, CDR2 YYEEEE. CDR3 sequence: CASSLAPAASSYNSPLHF. In DNA, the CDR3 is TGTGCCAGCAGCTTGGCTCCGGCAGCGAGCTCCTATAATTCACCCCTCCACTTT. Variable domain in full (rest from reference TRBV5-6 and TRBJ1-6): DAGVTQSPTHLIKTRGQQVTLRCSPKSGHDTVSWYQQALGQGPQFIFQYYEEEERQRGNFPDRFSGHQFPNYSSELNVNALLLGDSALYLCASSLAPAASSYNSPLHFGNGTRLTVT.

This chain links TRBV11-2 with TRBJ2-1, with D unclear. The germline CDR1 and CDR2 sequences are SGHAT and FQNNGV. The CDR3 totals 14 residues. V dropped 6 bases and J dropped 5 bases, with 14 bases sitting between them. The CDR3 bases are TGTGCCAGCAGACCGAGCGTGAGACACAATGAGCAGTTCTTC. Protein: CASRPSVRHNEQFF.

V gene TRBV5-1 combines with J gene TRBJ1-4; D remains ambiguous. In germline, CDR1 is SGHRS, CDR2 YFSETQ. V shed 0 bases and J shed 0 bases, with 6 bases lying between them. CDR3 size: 15 residues. CDR3 coding DNA: TGCGCCAGCAGCTTGGTTACAGCAACTAATGAAAAACTGTTTTTT. It translates to CASSLVTATNEKLFF.

The V gene is TRBV3-1 (or the pseudogene TRBV3-2), the J gene TRBJ1-5, with D possibly TRBD1 on 6 matching bases. Deletions cut 3 bases from V and 7 bases from J, with 10 bases between. The CDR3 extends over 13 amino acids. Germline CDR1 is LGHDT and CDR2 is YNNKEL (reference sequence). The CDR3 reads CASSQNRDQPQHF. The CDR3 nucleotides read TGTGCCAGCAGCCAGAACAGGGACCAGCCCCAGCATTTT.

This chain uses TRBV29-1 with TRBJ2-7, with D possibly matching TRBD2 (7 bases). This CDR3 region has 12 residues. V shed 3 bases and J shed 5 bases, with 11 bases lying between them. CDR1 SQVTM and CDR2 ANQGSEA come from the germline V gene. CDR3 residues: CSVDEGGDEQYF. The CDR3 DNA sequence: TGCAGCGTTGATGAGGGGGGGGACGAGCAGTACTTC.

The genes are TRBV13 and TRBJ2-5, with TRBD1 matching 7 bases. Germline CDR1 is PRHDT and CDR2 is FYEKMQ (reference sequence). J was trimmed by 1 base and V by 5 bases; bases with no gene match: 4. The CDR3 sequence is 14 residues long. In nucleotides, the CDR3 is TGTGCCAGCAGCCTCGGGGACAGCCAAGAGACCCAGTACTTC. This encodes CASSLGDSQETQYF.

The genes are TRBV7-9 and TRBJ2-7; 7 nucleotides line up with TRBD2. The CDR3 spans 14 residues. Trimming removed 1 base from V and 6 bases from J; junction bases left unmatched: 6. Per germline, CDR1 SEHNR and CDR2 FQNEAQ (reference sequence). CDR3 DNA sequence: TGTGCCAGCAGCTTAGGCGGGAGTTTGGGCGAGCAGTACTTC. Protein sequence: CASSLGGSLGEQYF.

A note on this clone: The sample contains more than one DNA sequence encoding this CDR3. The V gene is TRBV19, the J gene TRBJ2-2; 9 bases fit TRBD2. CDR3 length: 16 residues. In germline, CDR1 is LNHDA, CDR2 SQIVND (reference sequence). J was trimmed by 6 bases and V by 1 base; bases with no gene match: 6. CDR3 sequence reads: CASSIGLAGRAGELFF. In DNA, the CDR3 is TGTGCCAGTAGTATAGGGCTAGCGGGGCGGGCCGGGGAGCTGTTTTTT. Full variable domain (rest looked up from reference TRBV19 and TRBJ2-2): DGGITQSPKYLFRKEGQNVTLSCEQNLNHDAMYWYRQDPGQGLRLIYYSQIVNDFQKGDIAEGYSVSREKKESFPLTVTSAQKNPTAFYLCASSIGLAGRAGELFFGEGSRLTVL.

The chain links TRBV6-6 to TRBJ1-5, with a weak D call TRBD1 (6 bases). The CDR3 is 13 residues long. The V and J ends lost 5 bases and 4 bases respectively, with 9 bases between them. Germline V gene sequence: CDR1 MNHNY, CDR2 SVGAGI (reference sequence). CDR3 sequence: CASSLQGNQPQHF. The CDR3, as DNA: TGTGCCAGCAGTCTACAGGGAAATCAGCCCCAGCATTTT.

The genes are TRBV29-1 and TRBJ1-4; maybe TRBD1 (6 bases). Looked up from germline, CDR1 is SQVTM and CDR2 is ANQGSEA. The V end was cut by 3 bases, the J end by 8 bases, with 10 bases between. CDR3 length: 12 residues. The CDR3 protein is CSVEGQREKLFF. Written as DNA, the CDR3 is TGCAGCGTTGAGGGACAAAGGGAAAAACTGTTTTTT.

The genes are TRBV10-2 and TRBJ2-3; tentative D call: TRBD1 (5 bases). V was trimmed by 7 bases and J by 5 bases, leaving 13 bases between them. The CDR3 is made up of 13 amino acids. CDR1 is WSHSY and CDR2 is SAAADI in the germline V gene. The chain's CDR3 is CASTLAGQDTQYF. CDR3 bases: TGCGCCAGCACTTTGGCAGGGCAAGATACGCAGTATTTT.